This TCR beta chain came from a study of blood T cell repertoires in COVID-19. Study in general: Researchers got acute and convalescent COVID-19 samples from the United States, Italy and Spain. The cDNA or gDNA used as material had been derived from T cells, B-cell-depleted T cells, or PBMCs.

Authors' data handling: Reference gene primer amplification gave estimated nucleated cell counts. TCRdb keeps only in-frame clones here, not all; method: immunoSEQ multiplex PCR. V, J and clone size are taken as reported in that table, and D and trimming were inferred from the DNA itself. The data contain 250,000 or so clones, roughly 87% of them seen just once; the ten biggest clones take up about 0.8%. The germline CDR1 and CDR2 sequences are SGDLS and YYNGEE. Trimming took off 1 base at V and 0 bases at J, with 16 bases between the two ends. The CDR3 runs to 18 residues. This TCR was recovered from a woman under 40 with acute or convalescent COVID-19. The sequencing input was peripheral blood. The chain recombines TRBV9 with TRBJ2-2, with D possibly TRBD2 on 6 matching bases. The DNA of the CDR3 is TGTGCCAGCAGCGTATATCCCCCTAGCGTAACGAACACCGGGGAGCTGTTTTTT. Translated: CASSVYPPSVTNTGELFF.